This is a list of T cell receptor beta chains from one sample in a study of T cell repertoires in cytomegalovirus infection. From the reads, TCRdb called clonotypes with MiXCR, one entry per CDR3 protein. The sample contains 650,000 to 850,000 distinct CDR3 sequences, 29% of which appear only once. These receptors' targets are unknown. The sequencing here drew on cultured CD8+ T cells from PBMCs, taken from culture after CMV antigen stimulation. Every receptor here comes from a human donor in good health (CMV status not recorded). Some clones in this sample may be carry-over from other donors' samples. Each CDR3 is given with its conserved first and last residue. D genes are given only for firm matches. Part of the rows lack a size; the others show once, few, many or a class for expanded clones.

v_gene: TRBV5-1
abundance: -
j_gene: TRBJ2-1
d_gene: -
CDR3aa: CASSLAGLPPYNEQFF
CDR3nt: TGCGCCAGCAGCTTGGCCGGGCTTCCCCCCTACAATGAGCAGTTCTTC

v_gene: TRBV7-9
abundance: -
j_gene: TRBJ2-3
d_gene: -
CDR3aa: CASSPTDYLGADTQYF
CDR3nt: TGTGCCAGCAGCCCCACCGACTATCTGGGGGCAGATACGCAGTATTTT

v_gene: TRBV20-1
abundance: -
j_gene: TRBJ2-2
d_gene: TRBD2
CDR3aa: CSARHSGGAFGELFF
CDR3nt: TGCAGTGCTAGACATAGCGGGGGGGCCTTCGGGGAGCTGTTTTTT

v_gene: TRBV2
abundance: -
j_gene: TRBJ2-3
d_gene: -
CDR3aa: CASSEEAFTDTQYF
CDR3nt: TGTGCCAGCAGTGAAGAGGCTTTCACAGATACGCAGTATTTT

v_gene: TRBV29-1
abundance: -
j_gene: TRBJ1-2
d_gene: -
CDR3aa: CSVELREGYTF
CDR3nt: TGCAGCGTTGAACTCCGGGAGGGCTACACCTTC

v_gene: TRBV27
abundance: few
j_gene: TRBJ1-5
d_gene: TRBD1
CDR3aa: CASSPGGRGYSNQPQHF
CDR3nt: TGTGCCAGCAGTCCAGGGGGCCGTGGATATAGCAATCAGCCCCAGCATTTT

v_gene: TRBV29-1
abundance: -
j_gene: TRBJ2-6
d_gene: -
CDR3aa: CSTSSLAGANVLTF
CDR3nt: TGCAGCACCTCCTCACTGGCTGGGGCCAACGTCCTGACTTTC

v_gene: TRBV12-3/TRBV12-4
abundance: -
j_gene: TRBJ2-5
d_gene: -
CDR3aa: CASSFPGRDQETQYF
CDR3nt: TGTGCCAGCAGTTTCCCCGGACGGGACCAAGAGACCCAGTACTTC

v_gene: TRBV10-2
abundance: -
j_gene: TRBJ1-2
d_gene: -
CDR3aa: CASSGVGPADGYTF
CDR3nt: TGCGCCAGCAGTGGAGTTGGCCCCGCCGATGGCTACACCTTC

v_gene: TRBV5-1
abundance: -
j_gene: TRBJ1-1
d_gene: -
CDR3aa: CASSLAITGAEAFF
CDR3nt: TGCGCCAGCAGCTTGGCCATCACAGGAGCTGAAGCTTTCTTT

v_gene: TRBV29-1
abundance: -
j_gene: TRBJ2-1
d_gene: -
CDR3aa: CSVEEIGHSYNEQFF
CDR3nt: TGCAGCGTTGAAGAGATTGGTCATTCCTACAATGAGCAGTTCTTC

v_gene: TRBV4-2
abundance: -
j_gene: TRBJ1-5
d_gene: -
CDR3aa: CASSQELGGYDPQHF
CDR3nt: TGTGCCAGCAGCCAAGAGTTGGGGGGCTACGATCCCCAGCATTTT

v_gene: TRBV5-6
abundance: few
j_gene: TRBJ2-1
d_gene: TRBD1
CDR3aa: CASGAGTAYNEQFF
CDR3nt: TGTGCCAGCGGAGCCGGGACAGCTTACAATGAGCAGTTCTTC

v_gene: TRBV5-6
abundance: -
j_gene: TRBJ2-5
d_gene: -
CDR3aa: CASTLGHEETQYF
CDR3nt: TGTGCCAGCACCCTGGGACATGAAGAGACCCAGTACTTC

v_gene: TRBV19
abundance: -
j_gene: TRBJ1-5
d_gene: -
CDR3aa: CASSIFRNNQPQHF
CDR3nt: TGTGCCAGTAGTATTTTCAGAAACAATCAGCCCCAGCATTTT

v_gene: TRBV12-3/TRBV12-4
abundance: -
j_gene: TRBJ2-3
d_gene: TRBD1
CDR3aa: CASRDREWPDTQYF
CDR3nt: TGTGCCAGCAGGGACAGGGAGTGGCCAGATACGCAGTATTTT

v_gene: TRBV6-6
abundance: -
j_gene: TRBJ1-5
d_gene: -
CDR3aa: CASSYIQNWDNQPQHF
CDR3nt: TGTGCCAGCAGTTACATTCAGAACTGGGACAATCAGCCCCAGCATTTT

v_gene: TRBV6-5
abundance: -
j_gene: TRBJ1-5
d_gene: -
CDR3aa: CASRVSTGGNQPQHF
CDR3nt: TGTGCCAGCAGAGTATCTACGGGAGGCAATCAGCCCCAGCATTTT

v_gene: TRBV5-1
abundance: -
j_gene: TRBJ1-2
d_gene: -
CDR3aa: CASSGRGKGDYGYTF
CDR3nt: TGCGCCAGCAGCGGCCGAGGGAAGGGGGACTATGGCTACACCTTC

v_gene: TRBV7-6
abundance: -
j_gene: TRBJ2-1
d_gene: TRBD2
CDR3aa: CASSFPLAGDYNEQFF
CDR3nt: TGTGCCAGCAGCTTTCCCCTAGCGGGGGATTACAATGAGCAGTTCTTC

v_gene: TRBV7-9
abundance: -
j_gene: TRBJ1-2
d_gene: -
CDR3aa: CASSPRSRGEGYGYTF
CDR3nt: TGTGCCAGCAGCCCGAGGTCCAGGGGTGAAGGCTATGGCTACACCTTC

v_gene: TRBV29-1
abundance: -
j_gene: TRBJ2-3
d_gene: -
CDR3aa: CSVEGTGATDTQYF
CDR3nt: TGCAGCGTTGAAGGGACGGGGGCAACAGATACGCAGTATTTT

v_gene: TRBV5-1
abundance: -
j_gene: TRBJ1-2
d_gene: -
CDR3aa: CASSQDGGYTF
CDR3nt: TGCGCCAGCAGCCAGGACGGTGGCTACACCTTC

v_gene: TRBV20-1
abundance: -
j_gene: TRBJ2-5
d_gene: -
CDR3aa: CSAPSGPEKTQYF
CDR3nt: TGCAGTGCCCCCTCAGGACCAGAGAAGACCCAGTACTTC

v_gene: TRBV9
abundance: -
j_gene: TRBJ1-1
d_gene: TRBD1
CDR3aa: CASSGDTGEDTEAFF
CDR3nt: TGTGCCAGCAGTGGGGATACAGGGGAGGACACTGAAGCTTTCTTT

v_gene: TRBV29-1
abundance: few
j_gene: TRBJ2-3
d_gene: TRBD1
CDR3aa: CSGAVDRGADTQYF
CDR3nt: TGCAGCGGAGCAGTGGACAGGGGTGCAGATACGCAGTATTTT

v_gene: TRBV7-9
abundance: -
j_gene: TRBJ2-7
d_gene: -
CDR3aa: CASSPRDHSFYEQYF
CDR3nt: TGTGCCAGCAGCCCCCGGGACCACTCTTTCTACGAGCAGTACTTC

v_gene: TRBV12-5
abundance: -
j_gene: TRBJ1-2
d_gene: -
CDR3aa: CASGWDLAGPRDYGYTF
CDR3nt: TGTGCTAGTGGTTGGGACCTCGCGGGTCCCCGGGACTATGGCTACACCTTC

v_gene: TRBV12-3/TRBV12-4
abundance: -
j_gene: TRBJ2-7
d_gene: TRBD2
CDR3aa: CASTFEGSGSSYEQYF
CDR3nt: TGTGCCAGCACCTTCGAGGGTAGCGGGAGCTCCTACGAGCAGTACTTC

v_gene: TRBV6-6
abundance: -
j_gene: TRBJ1-2
d_gene: -
CDR3aa: CASSYSSRDVDGYTF
CDR3nt: TGTGCCAGCAGTTACTCGTCCAGGGATGTTGATGGCTACACCTTC

v_gene: TRBV10-3
abundance: -
j_gene: TRBJ2-2
d_gene: TRBD1
CDR3aa: CAISVTGDTGELFF
CDR3nt: TGTGCCATCAGTGTAACAGGGGACACCGGGGAGCTGTTTTTT

v_gene: TRBV7-9
abundance: -
j_gene: TRBJ1-1
d_gene: -
CDR3aa: CASRGRDWNTEAFF
CDR3nt: TGTGCCAGCAGGGGCAGGGATTGGAACACTGAAGCTTTCTTT

v_gene: TRBV11-2
abundance: few
j_gene: TRBJ1-4
d_gene: -
CDR3aa: CASRGSGLPKEKLFF
CDR3nt: TGTGCCAGCCGTGGGTCCGGGCTTCCCAAGGAAAAACTGTTTTTT

v_gene: TRBV27
abundance: few
j_gene: TRBJ2-2
d_gene: TRBD2
CDR3aa: CASWGSGGAVNTGELFF
CDR3nt: TGTGCCAGTTGGGGTAGCGGGGGGGCTGTGAACACCGGGGAGCTGTTTTTT

v_gene: TRBV27
abundance: -
j_gene: TRBJ1-1
d_gene: -
CDR3aa: CASSPMRSNTEAFF
CDR3nt: TGTGCCAGCAGTCCCATGAGGAGTAACACTGAAGCTTTCTTT

v_gene: TRBV6-6
abundance: few
j_gene: TRBJ2-3
d_gene: TRBD2
CDR3aa: CASSYGTSGAPSTDTQYF
CDR3nt: TGTGCCAGCAGTTACGGCACTAGCGGTGCGCCCAGCACAGATACGCAGTATTTT

v_gene: TRBV7-8
abundance: -
j_gene: TRBJ2-6
d_gene: -
CDR3aa: CASSLGWSSGANVLTF
CDR3nt: TGTGCCAGCAGCTTGGGATGGAGCTCTGGGGCCAACGTCCTGACTTTC

v_gene: TRBV7-6
abundance: many
j_gene: TRBJ1-1
d_gene: -
CDR3aa: CASSGGGLNTEAFF
CDR3nt: TGTGCCAGCAGCGGAGGGGGGTTGAACACTGAAGCTTTCTTT

v_gene: TRBV19
abundance: -
j_gene: TRBJ2-1
d_gene: -
CDR3aa: CASSPNGQPSSYNEQFF
CDR3nt: TGTGCCAGTAGCCCAAACGGACAGCCTAGCTCCTACAATGAGCAGTTCTTC

v_gene: TRBV4-1
abundance: many
j_gene: TRBJ1-1
d_gene: TRBD1
CDR3aa: CASMDRGLEAFF
CDR3nt: TGCGCCAGCATGGACAGGGGGCTTGAAGCTTTCTTT

v_gene: TRBV5-1
abundance: -
j_gene: TRBJ1-2
d_gene: -
CDR3aa: CASSPGAGSSYTF
CDR3nt: TGCGCCAGCAGCCCCGGAGCCGGGAGTAGCTACACCTTC

v_gene: TRBV7-6
abundance: many
j_gene: TRBJ2-1
d_gene: -
CDR3aa: CASSLESRAGPEQFF
CDR3nt: TGTGCCAGCAGCTTAGAATCGAGGGCGGGTCCTGAGCAGTTCTTC

v_gene: TRBV12-3/TRBV12-4
abundance: few
j_gene: TRBJ2-4
d_gene: -
CDR3aa: CASSLGGGDRNIQYF
CDR3nt: TGTGCCAGCAGTTTAGGAGGAGGAGACAGAAACATTCAGTACTTC

v_gene: TRBV25-1
abundance: few
j_gene: TRBJ1-4
d_gene: -
CDR3aa: CASTTTGLNEKLFF
CDR3nt: TGTGCCAGCACCACAACGGGGCTGAATGAAAAACTGTTTTTT

v_gene: TRBV6-5
abundance: -
j_gene: TRBJ1-2
d_gene: -
CDR3aa: CASSPLLTRVISSYGYTF
CDR3nt: TGTGCCAGCAGCCCCCTGTTGACCAGGGTAATTTCCTCCTATGGCTACACCTTC